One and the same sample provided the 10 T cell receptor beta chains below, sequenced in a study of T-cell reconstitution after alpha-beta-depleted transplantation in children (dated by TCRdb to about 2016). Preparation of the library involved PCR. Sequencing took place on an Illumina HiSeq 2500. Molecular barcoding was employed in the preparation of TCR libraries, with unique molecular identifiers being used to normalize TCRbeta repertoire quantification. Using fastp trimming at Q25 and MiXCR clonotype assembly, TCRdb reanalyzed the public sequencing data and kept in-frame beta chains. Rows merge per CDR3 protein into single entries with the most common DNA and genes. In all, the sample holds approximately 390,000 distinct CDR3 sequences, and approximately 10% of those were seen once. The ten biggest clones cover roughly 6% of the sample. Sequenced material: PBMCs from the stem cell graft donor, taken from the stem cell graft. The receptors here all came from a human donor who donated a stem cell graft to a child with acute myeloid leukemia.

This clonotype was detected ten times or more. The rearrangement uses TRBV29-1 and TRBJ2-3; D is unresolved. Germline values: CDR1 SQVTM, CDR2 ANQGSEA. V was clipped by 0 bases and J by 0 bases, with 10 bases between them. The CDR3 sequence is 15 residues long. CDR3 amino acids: CSVEDTLVSTDTQYF. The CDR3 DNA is TGCAGCGTTGAAGATACTTTGGTTAGCACAGATACGCAGTATTTT.

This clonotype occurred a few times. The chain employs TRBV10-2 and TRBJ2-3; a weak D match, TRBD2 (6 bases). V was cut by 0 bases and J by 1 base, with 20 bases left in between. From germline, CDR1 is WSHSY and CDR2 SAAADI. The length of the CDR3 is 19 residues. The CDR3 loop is CASSESWRLDGAGTDTQYF. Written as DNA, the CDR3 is TGCGCCAGCAGTGAGTCGTGGCGACTAGATGGGGCTGGCACAGATACGCAGTATTTT.

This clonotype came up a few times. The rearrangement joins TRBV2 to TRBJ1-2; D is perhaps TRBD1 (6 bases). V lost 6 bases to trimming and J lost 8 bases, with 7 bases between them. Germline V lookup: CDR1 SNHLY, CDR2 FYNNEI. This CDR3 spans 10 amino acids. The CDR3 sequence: CASRQGGYTF. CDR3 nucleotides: TGTGCCAGCAGACAGGGAGGCTACACCTTC.

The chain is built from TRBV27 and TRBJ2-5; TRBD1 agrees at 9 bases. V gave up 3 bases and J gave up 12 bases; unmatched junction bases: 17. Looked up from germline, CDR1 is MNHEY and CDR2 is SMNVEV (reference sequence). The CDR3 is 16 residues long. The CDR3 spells CASSFPGTGILTSKYF. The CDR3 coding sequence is TGTGCCAGCAGTTTCCCCGGGACAGGGATCCTGACCTCCAAGTACTTC.

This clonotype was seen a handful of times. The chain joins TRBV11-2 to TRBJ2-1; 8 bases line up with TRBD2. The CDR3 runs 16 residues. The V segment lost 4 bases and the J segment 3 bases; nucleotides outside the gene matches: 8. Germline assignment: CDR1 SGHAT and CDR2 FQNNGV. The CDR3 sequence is CASSSIGLARYNEQFF. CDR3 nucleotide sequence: TGTGCCAGCAGCTCCATTGGACTAGCCCGCTACAATGAGCAGTTCTTC. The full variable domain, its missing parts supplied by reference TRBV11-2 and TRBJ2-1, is EAGVAQSPRYKIIEKRQSVAFWCNPISGHATLYWYQQILGQGPKLLIQFQNNGVVDDSQLPKDRFSAERLKGVDSTLKIQPAKLEDSAVYLCASSSIGLARYNEQFFGPGTRLTVL.

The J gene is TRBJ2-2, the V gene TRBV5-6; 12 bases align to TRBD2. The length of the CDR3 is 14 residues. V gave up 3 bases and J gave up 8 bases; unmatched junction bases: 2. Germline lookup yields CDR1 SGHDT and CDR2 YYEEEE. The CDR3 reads CASSYGTSGGELFF. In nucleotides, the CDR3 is TGTGCCAGCAGCTACGGGACTAGCGGGGGGGAGCTGTTTTTT.

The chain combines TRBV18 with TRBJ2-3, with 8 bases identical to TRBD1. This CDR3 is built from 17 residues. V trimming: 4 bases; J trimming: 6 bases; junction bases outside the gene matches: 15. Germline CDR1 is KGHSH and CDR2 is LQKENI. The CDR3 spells CASSLPWGQAWSDTQYF. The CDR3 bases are TGTGCCAGCTCACTACCCTGGGGACAGGCTTGGTCGGATACGCAGTATTTT.

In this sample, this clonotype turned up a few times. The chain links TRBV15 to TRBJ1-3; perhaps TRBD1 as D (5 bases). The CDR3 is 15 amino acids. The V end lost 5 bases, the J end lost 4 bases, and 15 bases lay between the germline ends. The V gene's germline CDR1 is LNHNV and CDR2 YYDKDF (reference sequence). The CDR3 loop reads CATSLGHPAGNTIYF. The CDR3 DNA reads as TGTGCCACCAGCCTAGGACACCCCGCGGGAAACACCATATATTTT.

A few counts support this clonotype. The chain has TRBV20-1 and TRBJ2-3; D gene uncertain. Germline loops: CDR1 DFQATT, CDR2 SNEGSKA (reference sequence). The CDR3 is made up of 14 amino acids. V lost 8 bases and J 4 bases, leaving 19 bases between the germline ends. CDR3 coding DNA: TGCAGTCCACGAGAAGGTGGGCACCCAGATACGCAGTATTTT. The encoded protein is CSPREGGHPDTQYF.

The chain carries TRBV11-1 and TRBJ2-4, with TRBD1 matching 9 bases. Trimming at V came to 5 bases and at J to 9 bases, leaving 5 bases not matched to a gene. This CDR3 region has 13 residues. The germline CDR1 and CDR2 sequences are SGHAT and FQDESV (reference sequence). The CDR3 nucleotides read TGTGCCAGCAGCCAGGGACAGGGCGGCATTCAGTACTTC. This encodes CASSQGQGGIQYF.